This T cell receptor (beta chain) was recovered during a study of T cell responses to AZD1222 COVID-19 vaccine. CDR3 length equals 15 residues. The protocol was immunoSEQ multiplex PCR, while the TCRdb copy is restricted to in-frame clones and leaves out a portion. The sample has under 200,000 clones, around 92% seen once. Sequenced here: peripheral blood, sampled on day 0 of AZD1222 vaccination. This receptor was identified in an adult in good health. The chain is built from TRBV1 and TRBJ2-2; the D call of TRBD2 is as the table states it, not checked on the DNA. TRBV1 is a known pseudogene. The CDR3 reads CTSRPSGRNTGELFF. CDR3 DNA: TGCACCAGCCGCCCTAGCGGGAGAAACACCGGGGAGCTGTTTTTT.